One T cell receptor beta chain is described in this entry. No cognate antigen has been identified for it. Base-call qualities are not available, and no considerably larger clone is one nucleotide away. The sample contains more than one DNA sequence encoding this CDR3. The sample comes from a study of cytomegalovirus exposure and HLA in healthy donors (dated by TCRdb to the late 2010s). For context, the study as a whole: In an earlier analysis of approximately 640 of the donors, around 290 Gb of sequence data and 90 million to 120 million unique TCR beta sequences from approximately 180 million T cells were reported. Alongside the repertoire data, information on donor age, sex, ethnicity and CMV serostatus was compiled. An early release covering just under 650 HLA-typed donors comprised about 310 gigabases of sequencing data and around 80 million unique TCR sequences. The study used immunosequencing to profile the T cell repertoires of 666 subjects and linked those repertoires to cytomegalovirus serostatus. In addition to the first cohort of approximately 670 subjects, a separate validation cohort of 130 or so different subjects was used. All discovery cohort repertoires had been generated on a single sequencing platform. Both class I and class II loci were covered by HLA typing, at four-digit resolution. The study combined high-throughput TCR immunosequencing, statistical association of individual TCRs with disease status, and machine learning to predict cytomegalovirus infection status. The later analysis used no new phenotypic data to find candidate immune exposures, relying instead on TCR beta sequences and their occurrence across donors. Among roughly 400 genotyped donors of the cohort, an average of about 240,000 unique TCR beta nucleotide sequences were sequenced per donor, about a sixth of them non-productive. The study aimed to test whether cataloging public T cell receptors could reveal signatures of past pathogen exposure. A later analysis re-analyzed previously published TCR beta repertoires from 666 donors and added high-resolution HLA genotyping to study TCR occurrence patterns. A later genetic analysis used genome-wide SNP genotypes for about three fifths of the 666 donors, treating that subset as a discovery cohort. The genetic ancestry cluster associated with self-reported Caucasian donors included approximately 85% of the 300 to 450 genotyped donors. Typing coverage differed by locus: A, B, C, DRB1 and DQB1 were typed in roughly 629-630 donors, DQA1 in about 500, DPA1 in 600 to 610, and DPB1 in roughly 450. To decide whether each TCR beta V gene segment behaved as functional or pseudogenic, an earlier analysis of approximately 620 of the donors relied on high-throughput TCR beta sequencing. Roughly 5 DR-DQ haplotypes were handled as single units for association and clustering because linkage in the cohort was strong. The research as a whole found: Strong co-occurrence of HLA alleles, especially DR and DQ, made assigning TCR associations to individual alleles difficult. Some IMGT-functional V segments, including TRBV6-2 and TRBV6-3, could not be distinguished by the 87-base-pair reads and were therefore excluded. Because counts were too low, approximately 18 rarely observed V segments, including chromosome 9 orphons, were excluded from the earlier analysis of fewer than 650 of the donors. The cohort was sequenced for TCR beta chains only, and without alpha or paired-chain data the features that could be detected were limited. Compared with equally common non-associated chains, HLA-associated TCR beta chains in a later analysis were more clonally expanded and had lower generation probabilities. In a later analysis, most CMV-associated TCR beta chains were found to appear HLA-restricted, with HLA associations seemingly driven largely by CMV exposure. HLA typing was unavailable for some donors at each locus, so association tests used only the typed subset. While some public TCRs were present in many individuals, most TCR sequences turned up only very rarely across donors. Presence/absence analyses assumed roughly uniform sequencing depth across donors, an assumption that may not hold. A later analysis found that TCR association rates varied across HLA loci, with DRB1 alleles showing the most associated TCRs and HLA-C alleles the fewest. It was suggested by the authors that the approach could potentially be generalized to other disease states and immunological phenotypes. A total of roughly 160 TCR beta chains were listed by the study as associated with cytomegalovirus. In a later analysis, several top co-occurrence clusters were reported to appear linked to parvovirus B19, influenza, CMV and Epstein-Barr virus. Compared with the roughly 720-donor mean, donors in an Asian-associated ancestry cluster had fewer N-insertions in productive TCRs, according to a later genetic analysis. A further reported finding was that TCR beta sequences accurately predicted the HLA-A and HLA-B alleles for most subjects in the first cohort. Linkage disequilibrium might explain the correlated functional status among segregating V segments, but an unknown experimental factor could not be excluded. Three of the identified cytomegalovirus-associated TCR beta chains were confirmed in vitro to be specific for cytomegalovirus antigens. A cluster of highly shared sequence variants was judged likely to be a technical artifact of the sequencing pipeline. A later analysis associated roughly 17,000 TCR beta sequences with specific HLA alleles at a false discovery rate of 0.05. An earlier analysis of 587 of the donors showed that most TCR beta V segments appeared in productive rearrangements either about 90% or about 30% of the time, which broadly matched IMGT annotations. A later genetic analysis associated a missense DCLRE1C variant with V-gene and J-gene trimming of TCR beta chains, and an independent cohort replicated the association. For the cohort, immune exposure information was limited to CMV serostatus. The classifier was reported to diagnose cytomegalovirus status with high specificity and sensitivity in both the original and validation cohorts.

V is shortened by 2 bases, J by 2 bases, and the region joining them spans 9 bases. Taken from cysteine to phenylalanine, the CDR3 has 14 residues. Here the CDR3 DNA is all that survives: 42 bases in frame from base 1. Reading the germline V gene gives CDR1 MDHEN and CDR2 SYDVKM. The cohort comprised some 700 healthy bone marrow donors. All cohort members were sampled while nominally healthy, although unrecorded immune exposures were likely present. The donor tested CMV seronegative and was one of the 352 seronegative cohort members. Every donor gave a peripheral blood sample, and the peripheral blood mononuclear cells from that sample were used for TCR beta sequencing. Genomic DNA was extracted from the blood cell samples with the Qiagen DNeasy Blood Extraction Kit. Receptor libraries were prepared by the immunoSEQ multiplex PCR assay. For the multiplex PCR, a mixture combining 60 forward primers for TCR Vbeta segments and 13 reverse primers for TCR Jbeta segments was used. The CDR3 region of rearranged TCR beta genes was amplified from genomic DNA with a multiplex PCR assay. Amplified TCR beta libraries were sequenced as 87-base-pair reads on the Illumina HiSeq System. In the original analysis: A later analysis tallied around 87 million unique TCR beta chains across the roughly 610 repertoires, and around 12 million of those chains were shared by two or more donors. Raw reads were error-corrected and collapsed into unique sequences with a nearest-neighbor algorithm that merged closely related sequences to remove PCR and sequencing errors. CDR3 sequences were aligned to IMGT reference sequences to assign V, D and J gene segments. For a sequence to be retained, a match of at least six nucleotides to both a V gene segment and a J gene segment was required. Rearrangements were classified as productive when the CDR3 lacked stop codons and remained in frame with V and J, and all other rearrangements were classified as non-productive. CDR3 was defined by IMGT convention, running from the second conserved V-encoded cysteine to the conserved J-encoded phenylalanine. The earlier analysis of 500 to 600 of the donors excluded sequences that lacked an unambiguous match to a single V gene segment. An earlier analysis of approximately 590 of the donors classified V segments as functional when productive rearrangements were above 56.7% and as segregating when the standard deviation between donors was above 5%. To diagnose cytomegalovirus status from the catalog of TCR beta chain sequences, a statistical classification framework was built. In a later analysis, V and J genes were assigned by comparing TCR nucleotide sequences against IMGT/GENE-DB human TR gene sequences. The TCRdist pipeline was used in a later analysis to assign CDR3 sequences and most-parsimonious VDJ recombination scenarios. In a later analysis, each TCR beta chain was defined by its CDR3 amino acid sequence together with its V-gene family, and reads without a unique V-gene family were excluded. In a later analysis, 450 to 600 highly shared, low-generation-probability nucleotide sequences were removed to address suspected cross-contamination and a sequencing artifact. In a later analysis, a clonal expansion index was calculated for each public chain from normalized within-repertoire ranks of inferred template counts. A later analysis computed generation probabilities with a VDJ recombination model fitted to out-of-frame rearrangements, and checked the results against IGoR. In a later analysis, TCR-TCR, TCR-HLA and TCR-CMV co-occurrence was scored with hypergeometric tests, and a repertoire-size bias correction was applied to TCR pairs. A later analysis estimated false discovery rates by permuting HLA or CMV assignments 20 times. A later analysis grouped co-occurring TCRs with DBSCAN, adding TCRdist sequence similarity when clustering within HLA-allele-positive subsets. Repertoires with fewer than 30,000 or more than 120,000 public chains were left out of co-occurrence clustering, as were several repertoires with anomalous nucleotide sharing. TCRdb provides this immuneACCESS table in a form limited to in-frame rearrangements. Some clones are lacking; in checked studies, under half of them reflect an unresolved V gene, and why the rest are absent is not known. The DNA was the basis for D and trimming; V, J and clone size are from that table. The sample profile shows about 130,000 clones; about 71% of them were found once. The top ten hold more than 3% of the sample.

The sample comprised PBMCs. The chain is assembled from TRBV28 and TRBJ2-5, with TRBD2 tentatively as D gene (6 bases match). The TCR comes from a woman in her forties or fifties in good health and CMV-seronegative. The CDR3 in this case is CASSLISGQETQYF. The nucleotide sequence is TGTGCCAGCAGTTTAATTAGCGGACAAGAGACCCAGTACTTC.